The rows below give T cell receptor beta chains drawn from one sample of a study of T-cell memory formation after mild COVID-19. TCRdb fed the 5' RACE reads into MiXCR, producing one record per CDR3 protein. The data hold 40,000 to 45,000 distinct CDR3 sequences, with roughly 9% observed a single time. Sequencing was carried out using PBMCs or a T cell subset sorted from them (not recorded which). The receptors derive from an adult woman who had mild COVID-19 (a few samples of this study predate the infection). Cell type and time point are not known. Both conserved end residues are part of each CDR3. The D gene is left open where the match is weak. A row's size may be missing; if present it is once, few, many or a size class.

j_call: TRBJ2-2; v_call: TRBV15; d_call: TRBD2; clone_size: medium-sized; cdr3_aa: CATSRDQAGGPNTGELFF; cdr3_nt: TGTGCCACCAGCAGAGATCAAGCGGGGGGCCCGAACACCGGGGAGCTGTTTTTT
j_call: TRBJ1-1; v_call: TRBV5-5; d_call: -; clone_size: few; cdr3_aa: CASSQDWNTEAFF; cdr3_nt: TGTGCCAGCAGCCAAGACTGGAACACTGAAGCTTTCTTT
j_call: TRBJ2-1; v_call: TRBV20-1; d_call: -; clone_size: few; cdr3_aa: CSARGGSSHRNEQFF; cdr3_nt: TGCAGTGCTAGAGGGGGGTCGTCCCACCGCAATGAGCAGTTCTTC
j_call: TRBJ2-7; v_call: TRBV6-1; d_call: TRBD2; clone_size: -; cdr3_aa: CASSGGTAGGLSYEQYF; cdr3_nt: TGTGCCAGCAGTGGAGGGACCGCGGGGGGCCTCTCCTACGAGCAGTACTTC
j_call: TRBJ2-7; v_call: TRBV4-1; d_call: TRBD1; clone_size: -; cdr3_aa: CASSHSGTGGYEQYF; cdr3_nt: TGCGCCAGCAGCCATTCCGGGACAGGGGGCTACGAGCAGTACTTC
j_call: TRBJ2-1; v_call: TRBV20-1; d_call: -; clone_size: few; cdr3_aa: CSARDTGLFF; cdr3_nt: TGCAGTGCTAGAGATACGGGGCTGTTCTTC
j_call: TRBJ2-2; v_call: TRBV7-6; d_call: TRBD2; clone_size: few; cdr3_aa: CASSLETRLAGGPGELFF; cdr3_nt: TGTGCCAGCAGCTTAGAAACCCGACTAGCGGGGGGGCCCGGGGAGCTGTTTTTT
j_call: TRBJ2-5; v_call: TRBV20-1; d_call: TRBD2; clone_size: -; cdr3_aa: CSAPRTSGSGETQYF; cdr3_nt: TGCAGTGCTCCCCGGACTAGCGGGAGTGGAGAGACCCAGTACTTC
j_call: TRBJ2-7; v_call: TRBV6-6; d_call: TRBD1; clone_size: -; cdr3_aa: CASRGQGTSYEQYF; cdr3_nt: TGTGCCAGCAGAGGACAGGGAACCTCCTACGAGCAGTACTTC
j_call: TRBJ1-5; v_call: TRBV19; d_call: -; clone_size: -; cdr3_aa: CASSQNRAPGQPQHF; cdr3_nt: TGTGCCAGTAGTCAAAACAGGGCCCCCGGTCAGCCCCAGCATTTT